These T cell receptor beta chains were read from a single sample in a study of blood T cell repertoires in COVID-19. TCRdb's table, derived via immunoSEQ multiplex PCR, lists solely in-frame clones and lacks some. The data contain some 300,000 clones, around 88% of them singletons. Specimen: peripheral blood. The receptors shown here come from a woman aged 25 to 45 who had recovered from COVID-19. The CDR3 runs from the conserved cysteine through the conserved F or W. Fields, in order: J gene, D gene, V gene, clone size, CDR3 protein, CDR3 DNA. D genes are given only for firm matches. Where a row states a size, it is once, few, many or the class of an expanded clone; other rows omit it.

>TRBJ2-2|NA|TRBV11-3|NA
CASSAGAGGTGELFF
TGTGCCAGCAGCGCGGGGGCTGGAGGCACCGGGGAGCTGTTTTTT
>TRBJ1-5|NA|TRBV24-1|NA
CATSDLNSGEGQPQHF
TGTGCCACCAGTGATTTGAACTCCGGGGAGGGACAGCCCCAGCATTTT
>TRBJ2-6|TRBD1|TRBV3-1/TRBV3-2|NA
CASSRRTGGSSGANVLTF
TGTGCCAGCAGCCGGAGGACAGGGGGGAGCTCTGGGGCCAACGTCCTGACTTTC
>TRBJ1-1|NA|TRBV5-6|NA
CASSLGWQRTEAFF
TGTGCCAGCAGCTTGGGGTGGCAGCGCACTGAAGCTTTCTTT
>TRBJ2-5|TRBD1|TRBV5-1|NA
CASSLEGGDETQYF
TGCGCCAGCAGCTTGGAAGGGGGCGATGAGACCCAGTACTTC
>TRBJ2-1|TRBD2|TRBV2|few
CASSAPGLAFF
TGTGCCAGCAGTGCCCCGGGACTAGCGTTCTTC
>TRBJ1-2|TRBD1|TRBV3-1/TRBV3-2|NA
CASSHAGQGGGYTF
TGTGCCAGCAGCCACGCGGGACAGGGAGGTGGCTACACCTTC
>TRBJ1-1|NA|TRBV19|NA
CASYGRNTEAFF
TGTGCCAGTTATGGGCGGAACACTGAAGCTTTCTTT
>TRBJ1-1|NA|TRBV6-5|NA
CASSRPRGTEAFF
TGTGCCAGCAGTCGCCCCAGGGGTACTGAAGCTTTCTTT
>TRBJ2-5|NA|TRBV5-5|NA
CASSLGTEYQETQYF
TGTGCCAGCAGCTTGGGGACAGAGTACCAAGAGACCCAGTACTTC
>TRBJ2-7|TRBD2|TRBV2|NA
CASRRGGYEQYF
TGTGCCAGCAGGCGGGGGGGCTACGAGCAGTACTTC
>TRBJ2-4|TRBD2|TRBV7-2|NA
CASSPGTSTNIQYF
TGTGCCAGCAGCCCCGGGACTAGCACCAACATTCAGTACTTC
>TRBJ1-2|NA|TRBV18|NA
CASSPGGPNYGYTF
TGTGCCAGCTCACCAGGGGGCCCTAACTATGGCTACACCTTC
>TRBJ1-4|NA|TRBV5-5|NA
CASTRSQGGEKLFF
TGTGCCAGCACCCGATCCCAGGGAGGAGAAAAACTGTTTTTT
>TRBJ2-7|NA|TRBV9|NA
CASSRQTDSYEQYF
TGTGCCAGCAGCAGACAGACAGACTCCTACGAGCAGTACTTC
>TRBJ2-5|NA|TRBV10-3|NA
CAISEDRNQETQYF
TGTGCCATCAGCGAGGACAGAAACCAAGAGACCCAGTACTTC
>TRBJ1-4|NA|TRBV4-1|NA
CASSRLDGPNEKLFF
TGCGCCAGCAGCCGACTAGACGGTCCTAATGAAAAACTGTTTTTT